Following are 11 T cell receptor beta chains from one sample sequenced in a study of blood T cell repertoires in COVID-19. Some clones are missing from TCRdb's copy, which holds only in-frame ones; the method was immunoSEQ multiplex PCR. The sample lists 150,000 to 200,000 clones, around 83% occurring once. The sequenced sample consisted of peripheral blood. These receptor sequences come from a woman of 80 years or more in a cohort sampled during active or convalescent COVID-19.

The genes are TRBV5-4 and TRBJ1-2, with D perhaps TRBD1 (5 bases). V lost 2 bases and J lost 3, with 8 bases in between. The germline V gene encodes CDR1 SGHNT and CDR2 YYREEE (reference sequence). The CDR3 is 13 residues long. The CDR3 nucleotides are TGTGCCAGCAGCTTAGGCAGGGACTATGGCTACACCTTC. Its translation: CASSLGRDYGYTF.

The chain recombines TRBV6-5 with TRBJ1-3; D possibly corresponds to TRBD1 (5 bases). The CDR3 spans 15 residues. Germline CDR1 is MNHEY and CDR2 is SVGAGI. V was trimmed by 4 bases and J by 0 bases, leaving 10 bases between them. The DNA of the CDR3 is TGTGCCAGCAGTTTGGGGGGATACTCTGGAAACACCATATATTTT. Translating it yields CASSLGGYSGNTIYF.

V is TRBV18 and J is TRBJ1-3; TRBD1 agrees at 7 bases. Germline V lookup: CDR1 KGHSH, CDR2 LQKENI. The length of the CDR3 is 16 residues. Germline trimming cut 1 base from V and 2 bases from J; bases unmatched to any gene: 5. The CDR3 DNA reads as TGTGCCAGCTCACCACGCGCGACAGGGACTGGAAACACCATATATTTT. It translates to CASSPRATGTGNTIYF.

The chain combines TRBV27 with TRBJ2-3; 9 bases align to TRBD2. This CDR3 spans 16 amino acids. Germline CDR1 MNHEY, CDR2 SMNVEV (reference sequence). J was trimmed by 4 bases and V by 4 bases; bases with no gene match: 9. The CDR3 sequence is CASSSLGLAKSDTQYF. In DNA form, the CDR3 reads TGTGCCAGCAGTTCCCTCGGACTAGCGAAGTCAGATACGCAGTATTTT.

The chain recombines TRBV7-7 with TRBJ1-6, with TRBD1 matching over 9 bases. Per the germline V gene, CDR1 is SSHAT and CDR2 is FNYEAQ (reference sequence). This CDR3 is 19 amino acids long. The DNA of the CDR3 is TGTGCTAGCGTCGGGACAGGGATATTTATTTGCTCCTATAATTCACCCCTCCACTTT. Its translation: CASVGTGIFICSYNSPLHF.

The chain recombines TRBV18 with TRBJ1-2, with unresolved D. Germline V gene lookup returns CDR1 KGHSH and CDR2 LQKENI. The CDR3 has 13 residues. Trimming took off 1 base at V and 4 bases at J, with 7 bases between the two ends. CDR3 nucleotides: TGTGCCAGCTCACCACGGGCAGTCTATGGCTACACCTTC. Amino acids: CASSPRAVYGYTF. The full variable domain, rest sourced from reference TRBV18 and TRBJ1-2, is NAGVMQNPRHLVRRRGQEARLRCSPMKGHSHVYWYRQLPEEGLKFMVYLQKENIIDESGMPKERFSAEFPKEGPSILRIQQVVRGDSAAYFCASSPRAVYGYTFGSGTRLTVV.

J is TRBJ1-1 and V is TRBV19; 8 bases map to TRBD1. The CDR3 has 14 amino acids. J gave up 8 bases and V 5 bases, and 10 bases lay outside the gene matches. Per germline, CDR1 LNHDA and CDR2 SQIVND (reference sequence). The CDR3 spells CASSRDRRYPEAFF. The CDR3 DNA follows: TGTGCCAGTAGTCGGGACAGGCGATACCCAGAAGCTTTCTTT.

The rearrangement links TRBV28 to TRBJ1-1; 7 bases are shared with TRBD1. V lost 5 bases to trimming and J lost 1 base; unmatched junction nucleotides: 7. The germline V gene has CDR1 MDHEN and CDR2 SYDVKM. CDR3 length: 15 residues. The CDR3 DNA reads as TGTGCCAGCAGTCCCCGACAGGGCGGGAACACTGAAGCTTTCTTT. Its protein is CASSPRQGGNTEAFF.

The chain joins TRBV6-5 to TRBJ1-2; maybe TRBD1 (6 bases). The CDR3 is 13 residues long. The germline V gene encodes CDR1 MNHEY and CDR2 SVGAGI. The V end lost 7 bases, the J end lost 1 base, and 10 bases lay between the germline ends. CDR3 nucleotides: TGTGCCAGCACCAAGGACAGTAACTATGGCTACACCTTC. It codes for CASTKDSNYGYTF.

This chain uses TRBV27 with TRBJ2-1; perhaps TRBD1 as D (5 bases). CDR3 length: 15 residues. The germline gives CDR1 MNHEY, CDR2 SMNVEV (reference sequence). V dropped 6 bases and J dropped 4 bases, with 16 bases sitting between them. The CDR3 sequence: CASRPRQNLYNEQFF. The CDR3 region has the DNA TGTGCCAGCAGACCCCGACAGAACCTATACAATGAGCAGTTCTTC.

CDR3 protein: CATSDSSSGRDTDTQYF. The CDR3 region has the DNA TGTGCCACCAGTGATTCCTCTAGCGGGAGGGACACAGATACGCAGTATTTT. The chain has TRBV24-1 and TRBJ2-3; 12 bases agree with TRBD2. This CDR3 region has 17 residues. J was trimmed by 2 bases and V by 2 bases; bases with no gene match: 4. Germline V CDR1 and CDR2: KGHDR, SFDVKD.